The 22 T cell receptor beta chains below were found in one sample sequenced in a study of control samples from healthy donors and cancer patients. This table comes from immunoSEQ multiplex PCR, and its TCRdb copy is limited to in-frame clones, with some not included. The table shows over 100,000 clones, with over 80% occurring only once. Source material: blood. These receptors were taken from a woman aged 45 to 65 in good health.

The chain carries TRBV6-2 or TRBV6-3 and TRBJ2-3; D is unresolved. The CDR3 totals 12 residues. V was pared by 4 bases and J by 6 bases, with 8 bases between. Germline CDR1 MNHEY, CDR2 SVGEGT. The chain's CDR3 is CASSFTVDTQYF. The CDR3 DNA reads as TGTGCCAGCAGTTTCACGGTGGATACGCAGTATTTT.

This CDR3 is CASEKGVAGPSRETQYF. The CDR3 DNA is TGCGCCAGCGAAAAGGGGGTAGCAGGACCATCGAGGGAGACCCAGTACTTC. The chain combines TRBV5-1 with TRBJ2-5; D perhaps matches TRBD1 (6 bases). The CDR3 contains 17 residues. Trimming pared 7 bases from V and 5 bases from J, leaving 27 bases between. Germline assignment: CDR1 SGHRS and CDR2 YFSETQ.

The CDR3 DNA reads TGTGCCAGCAGCCCCAGTAGTTTGGGAGGAAACACCATATATTTT. This encodes CASSPSSLGGNTIYF. The chain couples TRBV11-2 to TRBJ1-3; D is unresolved. This CDR3 is built from 15 residues. The V gene lost 5 bases and the J gene lost 4 bases, with 15 bases spanning the gap. CDR1 and CDR2 (germline): SGHAT, FQNNGV.

V gene TRBV7-2 combines with J gene TRBJ1-2; 7 bases are shared with TRBD1. V dropped 1 base and J dropped 0; count of bases not matched to a gene: 5. Germline CDR1 is SGHTA and CDR2 is FQGNSA. The CDR3 contains 16 residues. CDR3 DNA: TGTGCCAGCAGCTTAGGGGGACAGTACGCTAACTATGGCTACACCTTC. Its protein product is CASSLGGQYANYGYTF.

With respect to this clone: A junction boundary mismatches the germline segment, possibly from a read error. The J gene is TRBJ2-5, the V gene TRBV20-1; the D is unclear. Germline loops: CDR1 DFQATT, CDR2 SNEGSKA (reference sequence). The CDR3 has 10 amino acids. CDR3 coding DNA: TGCAGTGCTGACCATGAGACCCAGTACTTC. Translation gives CSADHETQYF.

This rearrangement joins TRBV5-1 to TRBJ2-3, with D uncertain. Germline assignment: CDR1 SGHRS and CDR2 YFSETQ. The CDR3 covers 12 residues. V was pared by 5 bases and J by 2 bases, with 6 bases between. Here the CDR3 reads CASSANTDTQYF. CDR3 nucleotides: TGCGCCAGCAGTGCGAACACAGATACGCAGTATTTT.

This chain joins TRBV3-1 (or the pseudogene TRBV3-2) and TRBJ2-1; possibly TRBD1 or TRBD2 for D (5 bases each). The CDR3 runs 14 residues. The V and J ends lost 6 bases and 5 bases respectively, with 14 bases between them. Germline V lookup: CDR1 LGHDT, CDR2 YNNKEL (reference sequence). The DNA of the CDR3 is TGTGCCAGCAGACCCAGGGCGGGTGACAATGAGCAGTTCTTC. Encoded protein: CASRPRAGDNEQFF.

The rearrangement uses TRBV27 and TRBJ2-1, with TRBD2 matching 9 bases. The CDR3 consists of 18 residues. Trimming took 7 bases from V and 3 from J; bases not matched to a gene: 16. Germline assignment: CDR1 MNHEY and CDR2 SMNVEV (reference sequence). The CDR3 loop reads CASKPSAGWTSVYNEQFF. Written as DNA, the CDR3 is TGTGCCAGCAAGCCGTCGGCGGGTTGGACTAGCGTCTACAATGAGCAGTTCTTC.

The chain combines TRBV18 with TRBJ1-1; the D is unclear. Germline CDR1 is KGHSH and CDR2 is LQKENI. The CDR3 length is 15 residues. Trimming removed 3 bases from V and 7 bases from J, with 18 bases in between. CDR3 loop: CASSPRTGGLGEAFF. The CDR3 coding sequence is TGTGCCAGCTCACCCCGTACGGGTGGGCTTGGTGAAGCTTTCTTT.

The chain uses TRBV2 and TRBJ2-7; D is unresolved. The CDR3 totals 13 residues. The ends were cut back, 7 bases at V and 3 bases at J, with 13 bases in the middle. Germline CDR1 is SNHLY and CDR2 is FYNNEI. CDR3 sequence reads: CASTLRPHYEQYF. CDR3 in DNA: TGTGCCAGCACATTACGGCCTCACTACGAGCAGTACTTC.

This sequence joins TRBV2 and TRBJ2-1; maybe TRBD1 (6 bases). This CDR3 has 13 amino acids. Trimming took 4 bases from V and 6 from J, leaving 10 bases between them. The V gene's germline CDR1 is SNHLY and CDR2 FYNNEI. CDR3: CASSVGRGNEQFF. The CDR3 DNA reads TGTGCCAGCAGTGTCGGCAGGGGCAATGAGCAGTTCTTC. Full variable domain (outside the CDR3, taken from reference TRBV2 and TRBJ2-1): EPEVTQTPSHQVTQMGQEVILRCVPISNHLYFYWYRQILGQKVEFLVSFYNNEISEKSEIFDDQFSVERPDGSNFTLKIRSTKLEDSAMYFCASSVGRGNEQFFGPGTRLTVL.

This clone came up once. The rearrangement links TRBV5-5 to TRBJ1-4; 8 bases fit TRBD1. The CDR3 spans 15 residues. Germline CDR1 reads SGHKS; CDR2 reads YYEKEE (reference sequence). The ends lost 7 bases at V and 2 bases at J; junction bases unmatched: 7. The CDR3 region is CASEQGGWTNEKLFF. DNA for the CDR3: TGTGCCAGCGAACAGGGGGGCTGGACTAATGAAAAACTGTTTTTT.

This sequence joins TRBV19 and TRBJ1-5, with D uncertain. This CDR3 is built from 14 residues. Germline lookup yields CDR1 LNHDA and CDR2 SQIVND (reference sequence). V was cut by 8 bases and J by 11 bases, with 22 bases left in between. In DNA form, the CDR3 reads TGTGCCAGTGAGCTCAATGGTGGGTTTAGCGCCCAGCATTTT. It specifies CASELNGGFSAQHF.

The chain links TRBV6-5 to TRBJ2-2, with 8 bases identical to TRBD1. This CDR3 has 16 residues. V shed 0 bases, J shed 3 bases, and the junction held 3 bases outside the gene matches. Germline values: CDR1 MNHEY, CDR2 SVGAGI. CDR3 DNA sequence: TGTGCCAGCAGTTACTCCGGCAGGGGGCACACCGGGGAGCTGTTTTTT. Translation gives CASSYSGRGHTGELFF.

The rearrangement links TRBV28 to TRBJ1-2; a possible D gene is TRBD1 (5 bases). Germline V gene sequence: CDR1 MDHEN, CDR2 SYDVKM. The CDR3 length is 14 residues. Trimming removed 7 bases from V and 7 bases from J, with 19 bases in between. DNA of the CDR3: TGTGCCAGCAATTCTCCGGGGCCCTGGGGTGGCTACACCTTC. Amino acid sequence: CASNSPGPWGGYTF.

The gene calls are TRBV6-5 and TRBJ2-5, with 11 bases lining up with TRBD1. V gave up 6 bases and J gave up 5 bases; unmatched junction bases: 8. The CDR3 covers 15 residues. Germline V gene sequence: CDR1 MNHEY, CDR2 SVGAGI. The CDR3 protein is CASRIRTGGWETQYF. DNA of the CDR3: TGTGCCAGCAGAATTCGGACAGGGGGCTGGGAGACCCAGTACTTC.

This clone was recorded only once. The chain joins TRBV28 to TRBJ1-3, with a weak D call TRBD1 (6 bases). There are 15 residues in the CDR3. Per germline, CDR1 MDHEN and CDR2 SYDVKM. Trimming removed 8 bases from V and 3 bases from J, with 17 bases in between. CDR3 region: CASYTPGGSGNTIYF. The DNA of the CDR3 is TGTGCCAGCTACACCCCGGGGGGCAGTGGAAACACCATATATTTT.

This chain connects TRBV7-2 to TRBJ2-7; 10 bases fit TRBD2. Germline CDR1 and CDR2: SGHTA and FQGNSA. This CDR3 contains 14 residues. V lost 7 bases, J lost 7 bases, and 10 bases stayed unmatched. CDR3: CASTTGAGGREQYF. The CDR3 DNA follows: TGTGCCAGCACCACCGGAGCGGGGGGGCGTGAGCAGTACTTC.

In this sample, this clone turned up a few times. The chain links TRBV28 to TRBJ2-3, with D possibly being TRBD1 (5 bases). Germline CDR1 reads MDHEN; CDR2 reads SYDVKM. V lost 2 bases and J lost 2, with 8 bases in between. The CDR3 has 14 amino acids. Written as DNA, the CDR3 is TGTGCCAGCAGTTTACGCAGGGACACAGATACGCAGTATTTT. Protein product: CASSLRRDTDTQYF.

This sequence joins TRBV3-1 (or the pseudogene TRBV3-2) and TRBJ2-1; unclear D gene. In germline, CDR1 is LGHDT, CDR2 YNNKEL (reference sequence). Trimming shortened V by 1 base and J by 12 bases, and 16 bases separated the two germline ends. This CDR3 comprises 14 residues. The CDR3, as DNA: TGTGCCAGCAGCCAAGGATCCGGGCGTCCGGGGCAGTTCTTC. Translation: CASSQGSGRPGQFF.

This clone was counted once. This sequence joins TRBV19 and TRBJ1-2, with TRBD1 identical over 7 bases. CDR1 is LNHDA and CDR2 is SQIVND in the germline V gene (reference sequence). The CDR3 is 15 residues long. The junction had 10 bases not matched to a gene; V was cut back by 6 bases and J by 3 bases. The CDR3 bases are TGTGCCAGTAGCCAGACAGGGCGGTTGGACTATGGCTACACCTTC. Translating gives CASSQTGRLDYGYTF.

This chain joins TRBV24-1 and TRBJ1-5; 8 bases match TRBD1. CDR1 KGHDR and CDR2 SFDVKD come from the germline V gene. The CDR3 spans 14 residues. V gave up 7 bases and J gave up 4 bases; unmatched junction bases: 5. The CDR3 loop is CATRTGDANQPQHF. The CDR3 bases are TGTGCCACCAGGACAGGGGATGCAAATCAGCCCCAGCATTTT.